The 17 T cell receptor beta chains listed next were all sequenced from one sample in a study of blood T cell repertoires in COVID-19. Profiling relied on immunoSEQ multiplex PCR, and the TCRdb table lists in-frame clones only, not all of them. The data show under 200,000 clones, 75% to 95% seen once. The sample comprised peripheral blood. These receptors originate from a man in his fifties with acute or convalescent COVID-19.

The rearrangement uses TRBV30 and TRBJ2-3; 7 bases agree with TRBD1. Trimming removed 2 bases from V and 8 bases from J; junction bases left unmatched: 4. The CDR3 has 12 amino acids. Germline V gene sequence: CDR1 GTSNPN, CDR2 SVGIG (reference sequence). As DNA, the CDR3 is TGTGCCTGGAGTCCTACAGGGGTTACGCAGTATTTT. Translation gives CAWSPTGVTQYF.

This chain joins TRBV7-9 and TRBJ2-3; 8 nucleotides match TRBD1. After removal of 3 bases from V and 7 bases from J, the junction contained 9 bases not matched to a gene. In germline, CDR1 is SEHNR, CDR2 FQNEAQ (reference sequence). The CDR3 length is 15 residues. CDR3 in amino acids: CASSLWTGILNTQYF. CDR3 coding DNA: TGTGCCAGCAGCTTGTGGACAGGGATCTTAAATACGCAGTATTTT.

V is TRBV6-2 or TRBV6-3 and J is TRBJ1-3; 8 nucleotides line up with TRBD1. V was pared by 6 bases and J by 0 bases, with 10 bases of the junction left unmatched. The CDR3 has 17 residues. The germline V gene has CDR1 MNHEY and CDR2 SVGEGT. The CDR3 loop is CASSHRGQARSGNTIYF. CDR3 coding DNA: TGTGCCAGCAGCCATCGGGGACAGGCGCGCTCTGGAAACACCATATATTTT.

The V gene is TRBV6-5, the J gene TRBJ2-6; 8 bases agree with TRBD2. V lost 7 bases to trimming and J lost 2 bases; unmatched junction nucleotides: 4. Germline loops: CDR1 MNHEY, CDR2 SVGAGI. The CDR3 extends over 15 amino acids. The CDR3 loop is CASNNGGAGANVLTF. CDR3 coding DNA: TGTGCCAGCAATAACGGGGGGGCTGGGGCCAACGTCCTGACTTTC.

About this clone: The germline gene is not matched at one end of the junction; a read error may be the cause. The V and J genes are TRBV29-1 and TRBJ2-7; 15 bases line up with TRBD2. Germline CDR1 SQVTM, CDR2 ANQGSEA. The CDR3 loop spans 12 amino acids. The CDR3 reads CSVVGTSGRRDF. CDR3 sequence (DNA): TGCAGCGTTGTGGGGACTAGCGGGAGGAGGGACTTC.

The V call is TRBV30, the J call TRBJ1-1, with 8 bases identical to TRBD1. The CDR3 spans 17 residues. The ends lost 1 base at V and 1 base at J; junction bases unmatched: 11. Germline loops: CDR1 GTSNPN, CDR2 SVGIG (reference sequence). This CDR3 reads CAWSAADRGRGNTEAFF. In nucleotides, the CDR3 is TGTGCCTGGAGTGCCGCCGACAGGGGCCGGGGGAACACTGAAGCTTTCTTT.

This chain joins TRBV6-6 and TRBJ1-2, with TRBD1 as a possible D gene (6 bases). The CDR3 is 15 amino acids. Germline CDR1 reads MNHNY; CDR2 reads SVGAGI (reference sequence). V was pared by 6 bases and J by 7 bases, with 21 bases between. CDR3: CASRYDATGSGGYTF. CDR3 coding DNA: TGTGCCAGCAGATACGACGCCACAGGGTCGGGTGGCTACACCTTC.

This sequence joins TRBV10-1 and TRBJ1-5; D is unclear. Trimming cost V 7 bases and J 3 bases, with 16 bases left between them. CDR1 and CDR2 from the germline V gene are WNHNN and SYGVQD (reference sequence). This CDR3 contains 15 residues. CDR3 sequence (DNA): TGCGCCAGCACCAGAATACAAGATATCAATCAGCCCCAGCATTTT. Translating gives CASTRIQDINQPQHF.

The rearrangement uses TRBV5-1 and TRBJ2-7, with a possible D match to TRBD2 (7 bases). CDR3 length: 14 residues. V was shortened by 3 bases and J by 2 bases, with 12 bases between the two germline ends. Per the germline V gene, CDR1 is SGHRS and CDR2 is YFSETQ. The CDR3 here is CASSWGGQPYEQYF. CDR3 sequence (DNA): TGCGCCAGCAGCTGGGGGGGACAACCCTACGAGCAGTACTTC.

This chain uses TRBV7-9 with TRBJ1-4; 7 bases align to TRBD1. The V segment lost 1 base and the J segment 8 bases; nucleotides outside the gene matches: 7. The CDR3 consists of 15 residues. Germline V gene sequence: CDR1 SEHNR, CDR2 FQNEAQ (reference sequence). The CDR3: CASSLGGGGDEKLFF. CDR3 nucleotides: TGTGCCAGCAGCTTAGGTGGAGGGGGCGACGAAAAACTGTTTTTT.

The chain joins TRBV5-1 to TRBJ1-2; TRBD1 matches 9 bases. The CDR3 totals 15 residues. CDR1 and CDR2 (germline): SGHRS, YFSETQ. J gave up 4 bases and V 3 bases, and 7 bases lay outside the gene matches. The CDR3 loop is CASSWGQGEAYGYTF. CDR3 DNA sequence: TGCGCCAGCAGCTGGGGACAGGGAGAGGCCTATGGCTACACCTTC. Using reference TRBV5-1 and TRBJ1-2 for the parts outside the CDR3, the full variable domain is KAGVTQTPRYLIKTRGQQVTLSCSPISGHRSVSWYQQTPGQGLQFLFEYFSETQRNKGNFPGRFSGRQFSNSRSEMNVSTLELGDSALYLCASSWGQGEAYGYTFGSGTRLTVV.

A single count supports this clone. This sequence joins TRBV7-6 and TRBJ2-1; the match to TRBD1 covers 8 bases. The CDR3 has 17 amino acids. Germline trimming cut 8 bases from V and 6 bases from J; bases unmatched to any gene: 18. Germline V gene data show CDR1 as SGHVS and CDR2 as FNYEAQ. CDR3 sequence: CASGRTGKDPISNEQFF. For the CDR3, the DNA is TGTGCCAGCGGGCGGACAGGGAAAGACCCAATTTCCAATGAGCAGTTCTTC.

The chain has TRBV19 and TRBJ1-1; maybe TRBD1 (5 bases). Between the trimmed V and J ends, which lost 1 base and 0 bases, there was a span of 6 bases. Germline assignment: CDR1 LNHDA and CDR2 SQIVND (reference sequence). This CDR3 is 14 amino acids long. CDR3 loop: CASSIGGVNTEAFF. CDR3 nucleotides: TGTGCCAGTAGTATAGGGGGGGTGAACACTGAAGCTTTCTTT.

V usage is TRBV10-3 and J usage is TRBJ2-3; 9 nucleotides match TRBD2. The ends lost 3 bases at V and 1 base at J; junction bases unmatched: 14. The CDR3 covers 19 residues. Germline assignment: CDR1 ENHRY and CDR2 SYGVKD. CDR3 coding DNA: TGTGCCATCAGTGAAAAAGGCGGGAGGGGCACCTCAGGCACAGATACGCAGTATTTT. Amino acid sequence: CAISEKGGRGTSGTDTQYF.

The chain is built from TRBV7-9 and TRBJ2-2; 9 nucleotides align to TRBD2. V shed 7 bases and J 0 bases; nucleotides not matched to a gene: 3. In germline, CDR1 is SEHNR, CDR2 FQNEAQ (reference sequence). There are 15 residues in the CDR3. This CDR3 is CASIPSGTNTGELFF. The CDR3 bases are TGTGCCAGCATACCTAGCGGGACGAACACCGGGGAGCTGTTTTTT. Looking up the rest from reference TRBV7-9 and TRBJ2-2 gives the full variable domain: DTGVSQNPRHKITKRGQNVTFRCDPISEHNRLYWYRQTLGQGPEFLTYFQNEAQLEKSRLLSDRFSAERPKGSFSTLEIQRTEQGDSAMYLCASIPSGTNTGELFFGEGSRLTVL.

V is TRBV21-1 and J is TRBJ1-1. TRBV21-1 is designated a pseudogene. The CDR3 sequence is 16 residues long. In nucleotides, the CDR3 is TGTGCCAGCAGCAAAGCGCTTTCGGGGGTCGACACTGAAGCTTTCTTT. Its translation: CASSKALSGVDTEAFF.

The chain couples TRBV3-1 (or the pseudogene TRBV3-2) to TRBJ1-1; D not resolved. V gave up 0 bases and J gave up 4 bases, with 3 bases separating them. CDR1 and CDR2 from the germline V gene are LGHDT and YNNKEL (reference sequence). This CDR3 comprises 12 residues. The CDR3 DNA is TGTGCCAGCAGCCAAGATAGCACTGAAGCTTTCTTT. Its protein is CASSQDSTEAFF.